This T cell receptor (beta chain) was recorded in a study of blood T cell repertoires in COVID-19. Study as a whole: T cells, B-cell-depleted T cells, or PBMCs provided the cDNA or gDNA that served as material.

As handled by the study authors: Reference gene primer amplification gave estimated nucleated cell counts. Here immunoSEQ multiplex PCR was the method, and the copy in TCRdb shows in-frame clones only, minus some. The V and J calls and clone size come from that table; D and trimming were worked out from the DNA. The repertoire holds fewer than 350,000 clones, with about nine tenths as singletons. Participants' own reports of clinical history determined their cohort assignment. Input material: PBMCs or T cells enriched from blood (not recorded which). This sequence was found in a man aged 55-75 years who had recovered from COVID-19.

This CDR3 reads CASSGTGWSSEQYF. The CDR3 DNA follows: TGTGCCAGTAGCGGGACAGGGTGGTCGTCCGAGCAGTACTTC. V gene TRBV19 combines with J gene TRBJ2-7; 9 bases align to TRBD1. This CDR3 comprises 14 residues. Unmatched junction bases numbered 9, after V lost 6 bases and J lost 6 bases. From germline, CDR1 is LNHDA and CDR2 SQIVND (reference sequence).